There are a few counts of the clone carrying this T cell receptor beta chain. As yet, its antigen is unknown. The source of the sample is a study of T cells in Graves' hyperthyroidism and ophthalmopathy. Study outcomes and limitations: Most clonotypes expanded in the thyroid (above 0.001) were also present in blood.

The TCR beta CDR3 regions underwent amplification using RNA transcripts as the source. The TCR CDR3 was amplified in a first-round RT-PCR using the HTBI primer set. TCRdb ran MiXCR on the multiplex PCR reads and lists one entry per CDR3 protein. Of 400,000 to 500,000 distinct CDR3 sequences in the sample, around 15% were seen once. Sequenced input: blood. This clonotype was obtained from a woman aged 18-29 years with Graves' hyperthyroidism.

The CDR3 DNA reads TGTGCCATCGGGACAGGGATCGGCTACACCTTC. Protein product: CAIGTGIGYTF. The chain combines TRBV25-1 with TRBJ1-2; 9 positions match TRBD1. The V gene end was trimmed by 10 bases and the J gene end by 8 bases; junction bases not matched to a gene: 5. The CDR3 loop spans 11 amino acids. Germline CDR1 MGHDK, CDR2 SYGVNS.